This TCR beta chain was profiled in a study of blood T cells in healthy people across ages. The authors ran a second PCR of 7 to 11 cycles using a sample-barcoded 5' primer and a J-beta primer mix. Each of the cDNA molecules was tagged by a template-switch adaptor with 12 random nucleotides. TCRdb independently ran MiXCR on the 5' RACE reads; one entry per CDR3 protein. The table includes 790,000 or so distinct CDR3 sequences, about 61% detected once. CDR1 and CDR2 from the germline V gene are KGHDR and SFDVKD. The CDR3 covers 20 residues. V dropped 3 bases and J dropped 0; count of bases not matched to a gene: 11.

This rearrangement joins TRBV24-1 to TRBJ1-6, with TRBD1 matching 9 bases. Material for sequencing was blood. The source is a man aged 35-49 years in good health. The CDR3 spells CATSDSTGGDISSYNSPLHF. In DNA form, the CDR3 reads TGTGCCACCAGTGATAGTACAGGGGGCGATATTAGCTCCTATAATTCACCCCTCCACTTT.